This TCR beta chain was captured by sequencing in a study of T cells in Graves' hyperthyroidism and ophthalmopathy. Researchers took RNA transcripts and amplified the TCR beta CDR3 regions from them. An initial round of RT-PCR targeting the TCR CDR3 relied on the HTBI primer set. Each CDR3 protein is one row after TCRdb ran MiXCR on the multiplex PCR reads. Of hundreds of thousands of distinct CDR3 sequences listed, over 35% are singletons. Germline assignment: CDR1 LGHNA and CDR2 YSLEER. The CDR3 consists of 15 residues. Trimming removed 0 bases at V and 8 bases at J, with 16 bases between. This clonotype was seen more than once but under ten times.

The chain recombines TRBV4-3 with TRBJ1-2; no definite D call. This receptor was taken from a woman aged 35 to 49 with Graves' hyperthyroidism. The sequencing input was blood. The CDR3, as DNA: TGCGCCAGCAGCCAAGATTTCACCGGCGCTGAAGGCTACACCTTC. This gives the protein CASSQDFTGAEGYTF.